Listed below are T cell receptor beta chains from one sample, sequenced in a study of blood T cell repertoires in COVID-19. Clones were read by immunoSEQ multiplex PCR, and TCRdb kept only the in-frame ones, dropping some. Of more than 400,000 clones listed, 80% to 90% are singletons. Material for sequencing was peripheral blood. The receptors stem from a human donor in a cohort sampled during active COVID-19. CDR3s include the opening cysteine and the closing phenylalanine or tryptophan. D genes are given only for firm matches. Clone size is shown for a subset of rows, as once, few, many or a class of expanded clone.

j_call,v_call,clone_size,d_call,cdr3_aa,cdr3_nt
TRBJ1-5,TRBV5-1,few,TRBD1,CASKAGTDSNQPQHF,TGCGCCAGCAAAGCCGGGACAGATAGCAATCAGCCCCAGCATTTT
TRBJ1-1,TRBV3-1/TRBV3-2,once,NA,CASSPGGWDTEAFF,TGTGCCAGCAGCCCCGGGGGGTGGGACACTGAAGCTTTCTTT
TRBJ1-3,TRBV6-5,once,NA,CASSRGTAPGNTIYF,TGTGCCAGCAGTCGCGGGACGGCTCCTGGAAACACCATATATTTT
TRBJ2-5,TRBV6-2/TRBV6-3,NA,TRBD2,CASSYSGRKQTGTQYF,TGTGCCAGCAGTTACTCCGGGAGGAAACAAACGGGGACCCAGTACTTC
TRBJ1-2,TRBV19,many,TRBD1,CASSVDRGLGYTF,TGTGCCAGTAGTGTGGACAGGGGGTTAGGCTACACCTTC
TRBJ1-2,TRBV4-3,NA,TRBD1,CASSQDPQGARGYTF,TGCGCCAGCAGCCAAGATCCGCAGGGGGCGCGAGGCTACACCTTC
TRBJ2-1,TRBV19,NA,NA,CASSSISSYNEQFF,TGTGCCAGTAGTAGCATTAGCAGTTACAATGAGCAGTTCTTC
TRBJ2-1,TRBV5-1,NA,NA,CASSLQGPNEQFF,TGCGCCAGCAGCTTGCAGGGGCCTAATGAGCAGTTCTTC
TRBJ2-3,TRBV12-3/TRBV12-4,NA,TRBD2,CASSSSGSQTQYF,TGTGCCAGCAGTTCTAGCGGGAGTCAGACGCAGTATTTT
TRBJ2-7,TRBV11-3,NA,TRBD2,CASSLGAGVDEQYF,TGTGCCAGCAGCTTGGGAGCGGGAGTGGACGAGCAGTACTTC
TRBJ2-1,TRBV3-1/TRBV3-2,NA,TRBD2,CASSLVSGSGNEQFF,TGTGCCAGCAGCCTTGTAAGCGGGAGTGGTAATGAGCAGTTCTTC
TRBJ1-3,TRBV7-2,few,NA,CASSPPGQTSGNTIYF,TGTGCCAGCAGCCCCCCTGGACAGACCTCTGGAAACACCATATATTTT
TRBJ2-1,TRBV12-2,NA,NA,CASRRSGPGLAGHEQFF,TGTGCAAGTCGCCGCAGTGGGCCGGGACTAGCGGGACATGAGCAGTTCTTC
TRBJ2-2,TRBV18,once,NA,CASSRLAGELFF,TGTGCCAGCTCCCGACTAGCCGGGGAGCTGTTTTTT
TRBJ1-5,TRBV11-2,NA,TRBD1,CASSPNGQGNSQPQHF,TGTGCCAGCAGCCCGAATGGACAGGGTAATTCTCAGCCCCAGCATTTT
TRBJ2-7,TRBV28,NA,TRBD2,CGAKGGNSRTRENEQYF,TGTGGAGCAAAGGGTGGGAATTCTAGGACTAGAGAAAACGAGCAGTACTTC
TRBJ1-5,TRBV9,NA,TRBD1,CASSVESGGGSNQPQHF,TGTGCCAGCAGCGTAGAATCAGGGGGCGGAAGCAATCAGCCCCAGCATTTT
TRBJ2-7,TRBV6-5,NA,TRBD1,CASSYGRGFSYEQYF,TGTGCCAGCAGTTACGGCAGGGGGTTCTCCTACGAGCAGTACTTC
TRBJ1-2,TRBV9,NA,TRBD1,CASSVQGAGNYGYTF,TGTGCCAGCAGCGTACAGGGGGCCGGAAACTATGGCTACACCTTC
TRBJ1-2,TRBV7-8,once,TRBD1,CASSLGQGYGYTF,TGTGCCAGCAGCTTAGGACAGGGTTATGGCTACACCTTC
TRBJ2-3,TRBV5-3,NA,TRBD2,CARSQGGSSTDTQYF,TGTGCCAGAAGCCAGGGAGGGTCCAGCACAGATACGCAGTATTTT
TRBJ2-1,TRBV7-3,NA,TRBD2,CASSLASGRNEQFF,TGTGCCAGCAGCTTGGCTAGCGGGAGAAATGAGCAGTTCTTC
TRBJ2-1,TRBV27,NA,NA,CASRPAGGNHNEQFF,TGTGCCAGCCGTCCTGCAGGCGGGAACCACAATGAGCAGTTCTTC
TRBJ1-1,TRBV5-4,NA,NA,CASSPLGGRNTEAFF,TGTGCCAGCAGCCCCCTAGGTGGGAGGAACACTGAAGCTTTCTTT
TRBJ1-1,TRBV6-5,NA,NA,CASSRTYREGTEAFF,TGTGCCAGCAGCCGAACCTACAGGGAGGGCACTGAAGCTTTCTTT
TRBJ1-2,TRBV27,NA,TRBD1,CASSPRTGSTDGYTF,TGTGCCAGCAGTCCGAGGACAGGGAGCACGGATGGCTACACCTTC
TRBJ1-1,TRBV21-1,NA,NA,CASSKVREEVNTEAFF,TGTGCCAGCAGCAAAGTCAGGGAGGAGGTCAACACTGAAGCTTTCTTT
TRBJ1-2,TRBV29-1,many,NA,CSVELGVQTGDYGYTF,TGCAGCGTTGAACTCGGGGTACAGACCGGAGACTATGGCTACACCTTC
TRBJ1-2,TRBV28,NA,TRBD1,CASSLVFTGGSYGYTF,TGTGCCAGCAGTTTAGTATTCACAGGGGGATCCTATGGCTACACCTTC
TRBJ2-3,TRBV19,few,NA,CASSRYRDSTTDTQYF,TGTGCCAGTAGTAGGTATCGGGATTCAACCACAGATACGCAGTATTTT
TRBJ1-1,TRBV28,NA,TRBD1,CASSIQGASNTEAFF,TGTGCCAGCAGTATACAGGGGGCATCGAACACTGAAGCTTTCTTT
TRBJ1-5,TRBV19,NA,TRBD1,CASKPGQGSQPQHF,TGTGCCAGTAAGCCGGGACAGGGGAGTCAGCCCCAGCATTTT
TRBJ2-1,TRBV12-3/TRBV12-4,NA,TRBD2,CASSAGREQFF,TGTGCCAGCAGTGCCGGGAGGGAGCAGTTCTTC
TRBJ2-3,TRBV6-5,NA,TRBD1,CASSTDRGSDTQYF,TGTGCCAGCAGCACAGACAGGGGTTCAGATACGCAGTATTTT
TRBJ2-7,TRBV5-4,once,NA,CASTTGVSYEQYF,TGTGCCAGCACCACCGGGGTCTCCTACGAGCAGTACTTC
TRBJ2-1,TRBV28,NA,TRBD1,CATRQGPRDEQFF,TGTGCCACCCGACAGGGGCCCCGAGATGAGCAGTTCTTC
TRBJ2-7,TRBV6-2/TRBV6-3,once,NA,CASSLRAGAYEQYF,TGTGCCAGCAGTTTAAGAGCGGGCGCCTACGAGCAGTACTTC
TRBJ2-1,TRBV10-3,NA,NA,CAIKVLRGDNEQFF,TGTGCCATCAAGGTGCTCAGGGGGGACAATGAGCAGTTCTTC
TRBJ2-1,TRBV19,NA,NA,CASGIGGPYNEQFF,TGTGCCAGTGGGATTGGAGGGCCCTACAATGAGCAGTTCTTC
TRBJ2-1,TRBV30,once,TRBD2,CASTSGRTNEQFF,TGTGCCTCGACTAGCGGGAGAACCAATGAGCAGTTCTTC
TRBJ1-3,TRBV28,NA,NA,CASKVRAFSGNTIYF,TGTGCCAGCAAGGTCAGGGCGTTCTCTGGAAACACCATATATTTT
TRBJ1-5,TRBV6-4,NA,NA,CASSAAGQPQHF,TGTGCCAGCAGTGCAGCCGGGCAGCCCCAGCATTTT
TRBJ2-7,TRBV28,NA,NA,CASSFPAGGEQYF,TGTGCCAGCAGTTTTCCGGCAGGGGGGGAGCAGTACTTC